Described below is a single TCR beta chain sequence and its context. Original methodology: The authors estimated nucleated cell counts from reference gene primer amplification. Sequenced by immunoSEQ multiplex PCR; TCRdb stores in-frame clones only, minus some. The DNA gave D and trimming, while V, J and clone size come from that table. The sample lists 28,000 or so clones, 70% to 90% seen once, with 7% to 9% in the top ten. The sample comes from a study of blood T cell repertoires in COVID-19. Overall study context: The origin of the acute and convalescent COVID-19 samples was the United States, Italy and Spain. Sources were T cells, B-cell-depleted T cells, or PBMCs; the material itself was cDNA or gDNA.

Seattle patient enrollment occurred during active infection, with longitudinal follow-up thereafter. The CDR3 contains 12 residues. The V and J ends lost 4 bases and 3 bases respectively, with 8 bases between them. Per the germline V gene, CDR1 is GTSNPN and CDR2 is SVGIG (reference sequence). The TCR was taken from a man aged 60-69 years with COVID-19, enrolled during active disease. This rearrangement joins TRBV30 to TRBJ2-3, with no clear D. Material: peripheral blood. CDR3 residues: CAWNLVTDTQYF. The CDR3 DNA follows: TGTGCCTGGAACTTAGTTACAGATACGCAGTATTTT.